Below are 15 T cell receptor beta chains sequenced from a single sample in a study of blood T cell repertoires in COVID-19. TCRdb's copy holds only in-frame clones and misses some; the assay was immunoSEQ multiplex PCR. The data hold around 65,000 clones, with more than 60% observed a single time. The material sequenced was peripheral blood. All receptors derive from a man in his sixties with acute or convalescent COVID-19.

The gene calls are TRBV30 and TRBJ2-7; D remains unclear. Germline V gives CDR1 GTSNPN, CDR2 SVGIG (reference sequence). The CDR3 is 14 amino acids. Between the trimmed V and J ends, which lost 0 bases and 3 bases, there was a span of 12 bases. The CDR3: CAWSVGTELYEQYF. The CDR3, as DNA: TGTGCCTGGAGTGTAGGCACAGAGCTCTACGAGCAGTACTTC.

The chain carries TRBV4-1 and TRBJ1-5, with D possibly being TRBD1 (6 bases). The CDR3 loop spans 15 amino acids. Looked up from germline, CDR1 is MGHRA and CDR2 is YSYEKL. The V end lost 0 bases, the J end lost 6 bases, and 12 bases lay between the germline ends. The CDR3 sequence is CASSQDQGWGQPQHF. CDR3 nucleotides: TGCGCCAGCAGCCAAGATCAGGGGTGGGGTCAGCCCCAGCATTTT.

The sample holds one count of this clone. The gene calls are TRBV19 and TRBJ2-1, with TRBD2 identical over 9 bases. J gave up 2 bases and V 5 bases, and 4 bases lay outside the gene matches. Germline loops: CDR1 LNHDA, CDR2 SQIVND (reference sequence). This CDR3 is built from 15 residues. The CDR3: CASSLLAGAYNEQFF. The CDR3 DNA is TGTGCCAGTAGTCTATTAGCGGGAGCCTACAATGAGCAGTTCTTC.

J is TRBJ1-1 and V is TRBV3-1 (or the pseudogene TRBV3-2), with a tentative D call TRBD1 (6 bases). Trimming left V 4 bases short and J 3 bases short, with 15 bases between. Germline CDR1 reads LGHDT; CDR2 reads YNNKEL (reference sequence). The CDR3 has 15 residues. The chain's CDR3 is CASSPDDQGYTEAFF. The CDR3 coding sequence is TGTGCCAGCAGCCCCGATGACCAGGGGTACACTGAAGCTTTCTTT.

This rearrangement joins TRBV7-9 to TRBJ1-1, with D possibly matching TRBD1 (6 bases). This CDR3 region has 14 residues. Trimming took 4 bases from V and 1 from J, leaving 10 bases between them. CDR1 and CDR2 (germline): SEHNR, FQNEAQ (reference sequence). The CDR3 protein is CASSSIRGNTEAFF. CDR3 coding DNA: TGTGCCAGCAGCTCAATCAGGGGGAACACTGAAGCTTTCTTT.

V usage is TRBV25-1 and J usage is TRBJ1-2, with TRBD1 matching 7 bases. V dropped 3 bases and J dropped 5; count of bases not matched to a gene: 9. The CDR3 has 15 residues. Germline V gene data show CDR1 as MGHDK and CDR2 as SYGVNS. The CDR3 coding sequence is TGTGCCAGCAGTGAGAAGGGGGCTGGAAGATATGGCTACACCTTC. Its protein is CASSEKGAGRYGYTF.

The V gene is TRBV20-1, the J gene TRBJ2-5, with 11 nucleotides matching TRBD2. The length of the CDR3 is 14 residues. V was pared by 3 bases and J by 2 bases, with 2 bases of the junction left unmatched. The V gene's germline CDR1 is DFQATT and CDR2 SNEGSKA (reference sequence). This CDR3 reads CSASWTSGQETQYF. CDR3 in DNA: TGCAGTGCTAGTTGGACTAGCGGGCAAGAGACCCAGTACTTC.

The chain has TRBV19 and TRBJ1-4, with D possibly being TRBD1 (5 bases). The V end lost 5 bases, the J end lost 0 bases, and 16 bases lay between the germline ends. The CDR3 sequence is 17 residues long. Germline CDR1 reads LNHDA; CDR2 reads SQIVND (reference sequence). The CDR3 DNA reads TGTGCCAGTAGTCCCAGGCGGGGGGACCCAACTAATGAAAAACTGTTTTTT. It codes for CASSPRRGDPTNEKLFF.

V gene TRBV24-1 combines with J gene TRBJ2-2; D is possibly TRBD1 (5 bases). Trimming took off 0 bases at V and 5 bases at J, with 12 bases between the two ends. The CDR3 runs to 16 residues. Germline values: CDR1 KGHDR, CDR2 SFDVKD. The CDR3 DNA sequence: TGTGCCACCAGTGATTTGTCGACAGTTTCAACCGGGGAGCTGTTTTTT. It encodes CATSDLSTVSTGELFF.

The DNA for the CDR3 is TGTGCCAGCAGCATGACAGGGGGCACAGATACGCAGTATTTT. Amino acids: CASSMTGGTDTQYF. The V and J genes are TRBV7-9 and TRBJ2-3; the match to TRBD1 covers 8 bases. The V and J ends lost 5 bases and 1 base, in that order; junction bases with no gene match: 2. The CDR3 loop spans 14 amino acids. From germline, CDR1 is SEHNR and CDR2 FQNEAQ (reference sequence).

The chain uses TRBV5-1 and TRBJ1-1, with TRBD1 matching over 7 bases. This CDR3 is 14 amino acids long. Per germline, CDR1 SGHRS and CDR2 YFSETQ. V was pared by 3 bases and J by 2 bases, with 4 bases of the junction left unmatched. The CDR3 coding sequence is TGCGCCAGCAGCTCAGGGGGGCGTAACACTGAAGCTTTCTTT. Protein product: CASSSGGRNTEAFF.

For the CDR3, the DNA is TGTGCCACCAGTGGGGCAGGGGGTGCAATAGATACGCAGTATTTT. It encodes CATSGAGGAIDTQYF. The J gene is TRBJ2-3, the V gene TRBV24-1, with 7 bases aligning to TRBD1. CDR3 size: 15 residues. V trimming: 5 bases; J trimming: 5 bases; junction bases outside the gene matches: 9. The germline V gene encodes CDR1 KGHDR and CDR2 SFDVKD.

This chain links TRBV5-1 with TRBJ2-7; 7 nucleotides agree with TRBD1. J lost 2 bases, V lost 4 bases, and 6 bases had no gene match. The CDR3 has 14 amino acids. The germline CDR1 and CDR2 sequences are SGHRS and YFSETQ. The CDR3 DNA reads as TGCGCCAGCAGCCGCAGACAGGGAACCTACGAGCAGTACTTC. This encodes CASSRRQGTYEQYF.

Here the CDR3 DNA reads TGTGCCAGCAGACCCTCTGGCGGGGCCTTTTCCGAGCAGTACTTC. This translates into CASRPSGGAFSEQYF. The V gene is TRBV27, the J gene TRBJ2-7, with D perhaps matching TRBD2 (6 bases). CDR1 is MNHEY and CDR2 is SMNVEV in the germline V gene (reference sequence). The CDR3 has 15 residues. Trimming cost V 6 bases and J 6 bases, with 21 bases left between them.

The V and J genes are TRBV10-3 and TRBJ1-3, with D hard to call. V was shortened by 7 bases and J by 3 bases, with 10 bases between the two germline ends. CDR3 size: 13 residues. The germline CDR1 and CDR2 sequences are ENHRY and SYGVKD. DNA for the CDR3: TGTGCCATCACTTCGGTCGGTGGAAACACCATATATTTT. Its protein product is CAITSVGGNTIYF.